This TCR beta chain is from a study of blood T cell repertoires in COVID-19. The V segment lost 2 bases and the J segment 2 bases; nucleotides outside the gene matches: 11. This CDR3 is built from 18 residues. Germline V gives CDR1 MNHEY, CDR2 SVGEGT. TCRdb keeps only in-frame clones here, not all; method: immunoSEQ multiplex PCR. The sample holds approximately 270,000 clones, under 95% seen once. Residents of over 20 US areas, aged roughly 18 to 89 years, made up the participants. Self-reported history from a screening survey and questionnaire set each donor's cohort. V and J are TRBV6-2 or TRBV6-3 and TRBJ2-3, with TRBD2 identical over 9 bases. The TCR comes from a man aged 35 to 55 who had been exposed to COVID-19. What was sequenced was PBMCs or T cells enriched from blood (not recorded which). CDR3 residues: CASSYGSGGRVLTDTQYF. CDR3 DNA: TGTGCCAGCAGTTACGGAAGTGGCGGGAGGGTACTCACAGATACGCAGTATTTT.